This T cell receptor (beta chain) came from a study of cytomegalovirus exposure and HLA in healthy donors. The study's findings and limits: For cytomegalovirus status, the classifier reportedly gave diagnoses with high specificity and sensitivity. CMV antigen specificity was confirmed in vitro for a few CMV-associated chains.

Generated by immunoSEQ multiplex PCR, the TCRdb table keeps only in-frame clones and is missing some. The table shows 130,000 to 150,000 clones, with just under 90% occurring only once. For this clone: No antigen is known for it.

The germline V and J ends were trimmed by 7 bases and 8 bases, with 9 bases remaining between them. CDR1 is MDHEN, CDR2 SYDVKM, per germline. The length of the CDR3 is 12 residues. Sequences were obtained from PBMCs. This TCR derives from a woman aged 25-40 years in good health and CMV-seropositive. The chain links TRBV28 to TRBJ1-6, with D possibly being TRBD1 (5 bases). The chain's CDR3 is CASTQQDSPLHF. DNA of the CDR3: TGTGCCAGCACCCAACAGGATTCACCCCTCCACTTT. The full variable domain, rest sourced from reference TRBV28 and TRBJ1-6, is DVKVTQSSRYLVKRTGEKVFLECVQDMDHENMFWYRQDPGLGLRLIYFSYDVKMKEKGDIPEGYSVSREKKERFSLILESASTNQTSMYLCASTQQDSPLHFGNGTRLTVT.